This T cell receptor (beta chain) was observed in a study of metastatic and nonmetastatic thyroid tumors. Study in general: Repertoire comparisons spanned blood and tumor or nodule tissue from malignant and benign thyroid patients. Study findings and constraints: Reported TCR beta diversity, measured in blood and tumor, was significantly higher for malignant thyroid tumors than for benign nodules.

No treatment had been given to any patient before thyroid surgery. Unmatched junction bases numbered 8, after V lost 1 base and J lost 5 bases. CDR3 length: 16 residues. The germline CDR1 and CDR2 sequences are DFQATT and SNEGSKA (reference sequence). This clone showed up many times. Its antigen is unknown. Original analysis: A papillary thyroid cancer distant-metastasis classifier was built from CDR3 differences across clinicopathological groups. TCRdb re-called the PCR reads via MiXCR. These V and J calls originate from TCRdb's pipeline instead of the authors' own analysis. Among 15,000 to 20,000 clones listed, around 25% were seen once.

This chain connects TRBV20-1 to TRBJ1-6; TRBD1 aligns across 7 bases. Specimen: adjacent normal tissue. The clonotype originates from a female donor with papillary thyroid cancer or a benign thyroid nodule (not recorded which). Some clones in this sample may be carry-over from other donors' samples. The CDR3 protein is CSARVGRGRNNSPLHF. For the CDR3, the DNA is TGCAGTGCTAGAGTCGGCAGGGGGAGAAATAATTCACCCCTCCACTTT.